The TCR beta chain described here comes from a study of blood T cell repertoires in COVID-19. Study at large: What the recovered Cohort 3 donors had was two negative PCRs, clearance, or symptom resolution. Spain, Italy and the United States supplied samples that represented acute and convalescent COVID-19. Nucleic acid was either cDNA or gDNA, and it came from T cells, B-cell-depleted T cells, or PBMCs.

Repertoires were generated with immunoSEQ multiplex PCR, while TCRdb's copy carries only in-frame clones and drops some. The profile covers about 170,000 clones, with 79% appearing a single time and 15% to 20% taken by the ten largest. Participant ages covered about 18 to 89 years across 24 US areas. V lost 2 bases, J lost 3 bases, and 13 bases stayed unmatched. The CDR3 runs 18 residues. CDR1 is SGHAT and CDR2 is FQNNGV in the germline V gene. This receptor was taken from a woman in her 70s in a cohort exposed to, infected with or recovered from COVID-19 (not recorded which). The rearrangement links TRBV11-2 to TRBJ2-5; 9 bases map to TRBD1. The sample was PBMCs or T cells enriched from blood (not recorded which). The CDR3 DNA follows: TGTGCCAGCAGCTTATACCTACAGGGGGCCGGGCGGGAAGAGACCCAGTACTTC. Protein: CASSLYLQGAGREETQYF.